The text below deals with one T cell receptor (beta chain). Its specificity is unknown. These data belong to a study of PD-1 blockade in classical Hodgkin lymphoma. Study-wide findings and caveats: Prior to therapy, complete responders displayed diversity much like that of newly diagnosed patients.

V shed 4 bases and J shed 9 bases, with 10 bases lying between them. CDR3 length: 12 residues. In germline, CDR1 is WSHSY, CDR2 SAAADI. All the patients suffered relapse after autologous stem cell transplantation, and brentuximab vedotin exposure differed. Profiled with immunoSEQ multiplex PCR; TCRdb holds only in-frame clones, not every one. The data hold tens of thousands of clones, with around 67% observed a single time. The sequencing used peripheral blood mononuclear cells (PBMCs), collected before the second cycle of nivolumab. This TCR was sampled from a human donor with classical Hodgkin lymphoma. The gene calls are TRBV10-2 and TRBJ2-1; no reliable D call. The CDR3 loop reads CASSGVAFEQFF. In DNA form, the CDR3 reads TGCGCCAGCAGTGGGGTGGCTTTTGAGCAGTTCTTC.